Listed below are T cell receptor beta chains from one sample, sequenced in a study of human T cells and chemical hapten exposure. TCRdb re-analysed the RACE reads in MiXCR, keeping a single row per CDR3 protein. The sample includes 150,000 to 200,000 distinct CDR3 sequences, around 20% of them seen just once. Sequencing was performed on whole blood, taken in connection with sensitization to the hapten diphenylcyclopropenone (DPC). Receptor source: a woman in her fifties or sixties with alopecia areata. Some clones in this sample may be carry-over from other donors' samples. Each CDR3 is given with its conserved first and last residue. D genes are given only for firm matches. A clone size is listed for some rows: how often the clone was seen (once, few, many), or a class if it is expanded.

v_gene,d_gene,abundance,j_gene,CDR3nt,CDR3aa
TRBV20-1,TRBD1,NA,TRBJ1-6,TGCAGTGCCCGGACAGGGGCGCGGGATAATTCACCCCTCCACTTT,CSARTGARDNSPLHF
TRBV7-2,TRBD2,few,TRBJ2-7,TGTGCCAGCAGCTTAGCGTCGACTAGCGGAGTTTACGAGCAGTACTTC,CASSLASTSGVYEQYF
TRBV27,NA,few,TRBJ1-5,TGTGCCAGCAGTTTATTCCTTAATCAGCCCCAGCATTTT,CASSLFLNQPQHF
TRBV29-1,NA,NA,TRBJ1-1,TGCAGCGTTGTTGACAATCCCGACACTGAAGCTTTCTTT,CSVVDNPDTEAFF
TRBV27,TRBD1,few,TRBJ1-5,TGTGCCAGCAGTTTAGACAGGGATCTTCAGCCCCAGCATTTT,CASSLDRDLQPQHF
TRBV10-2,TRBD2,few,TRBJ2-5,TGCGCCAGCAGCGGTCCTAGCGGGGTGAGCGAGACCCAGTACTTC,CASSGPSGVSETQYF
TRBV18,NA,NA,TRBJ2-7,TGTGCCGGGTCCCAGGGGCTGTCGGCCTGGGACGAGCAGTACTTC,CAGSQGLSAWDEQYF
TRBV6-1,TRBD1,NA,TRBJ1-1,TGTGCCAGCAGTCCGATAGGGACAGGGAACACTGAAGCTTTCTTT,CASSPIGTGNTEAFF
TRBV24-1,NA,few,TRBJ2-1,TGTGCCACCAGTGATTCTTACGACTGGGTCTTC,CATSDSYDWVF
TRBV7-9,TRBD2,NA,TRBJ2-1,TGTGTCGCCCCGGGCGGGAGTTCCTACAATGAGCAGTTCTTC,CVAPGGSSYNEQFF
TRBV29-1,TRBD2,NA,TRBJ2-3,TGCAGCGTTGACGGACTAGCGGGAGTCCAAGCTAGCACAGATACGCAGTATTTT,CSVDGLAGVQASTDTQYF
TRBV6-4,NA,few,TRBJ2-3,TGTGCCAGCAGTGACTCGTTTATAGGCACAGATACGCAGTATTTT,CASSDSFIGTDTQYF
TRBV29-1,TRBD2,NA,TRBJ2-1,TGCAGCGCCGTGGGTCTAGCGGTAATCAATGAGCAGTTCTTC,CSAVGLAVINEQFF
TRBV2,NA,NA,TRBJ1-1,TGTGCCAGCAGTGCGGGGGAGAACACTGAAGCTTTCTTT,CASSAGENTEAFF